What follows are 10 T cell receptor beta chains derived from one specimen sequenced in a study of blood T cell repertoires in COVID-19. The method was immunoSEQ multiplex PCR; TCRdb's version includes in-frame clones alone and lacks a portion of them. The table records approximately 250,000 clones, roughly 88% of them present only once. The specimen sequenced was peripheral blood. Receptor source: a man aged 30 to 39 who had recovered from COVID-19.

V gene TRBV19 combines with J gene TRBJ1-5, with D hard to call. From germline, CDR1 is LNHDA and CDR2 SQIVND (reference sequence). The CDR3 sequence is 14 residues long. The V end lost 2 bases, the J end lost 1 base, and 6 bases lay between the germline ends. The CDR3 DNA reads as TGTGCCAGTAGTATAATGGGCAGCAATCAGCCCCAGCATTTT. Its translation is CASSIMGSNQPQHF.

This clone turned up a few times. The V call is TRBV18, the J call TRBJ2-7; maybe TRBD2 (5 bases). Trimming shortened V by 1 base and J by 2 bases, and 15 bases separated the two germline ends. The germline CDR1 and CDR2 sequences are KGHSH and LQKENI. The CDR3 extends over 16 amino acids. The CDR3: CASSPLSGSGPYEQYF. The DNA for the CDR3 is TGTGCCAGCTCACCACTATCGGGGAGCGGACCCTACGAGCAGTACTTC.

This clone is medium-sized in the sample. The DNA for the CDR3 is TGTGCCAGCACAGGGTTCGGCGGCTACACCTTC. Translation gives CASTGFGGYTF. The gene calls are TRBV25-1 and TRBJ1-2, with D maybe TRBD1 (5 bases). Germline-derived CDR1 and CDR2 are MGHDK and SYGVNS. V dropped 7 bases and J dropped 8 bases, with 11 bases sitting between them. This CDR3 contains 11 residues.

With respect to this clone: A much more abundant neighbour one base away suggests this may be a read error. The chain combines TRBV7-9 with TRBJ1-2; D possibly corresponds to TRBD1 (6 bases). Germline CDR1 reads SEHNR; CDR2 reads FQNEAQ (reference sequence). The CDR3 is 12 amino acids. V was clipped by 5 bases and J by 4 bases, with 8 bases between them. The CDR3 here is CASSEDSYGYTF. CDR3 coding DNA: TGTGCCAGCAGCGAGGACAGCTATGGCTACACCTTC.

The genes are TRBV7-8 and TRBJ1-1, with 7 bases identical to TRBD1. Trimming at V came to 5 bases and at J to 5 bases, leaving 11 bases not matched to a gene. CDR3 length equals 15 residues. CDR1 and CDR2 (germline): SGHVS, FQNEAQ. CDR3 protein: CASSRSTGVGTEAFF. CDR3 in DNA: TGTGCCAGCAGCCGCTCCACAGGGGTAGGGACTGAAGCTTTCTTT. The full variable domain, completed using reference TRBV7-8 and TRBJ1-1, is GAGVSQSPRYKVAKRGQDVALRCDPISGHVSLFWYQQALGQGPEFLTYFQNEAQLDKSGLPSDRFFAERPEGSVSTLKIQRTQQEDSAVYLCASSRSTGVGTEAFFGQGTRLTVV.

This sequence joins TRBV6-2 or TRBV6-3 and TRBJ2-3; D not resolved. The V and J ends lost 2 bases and 13 bases respectively, with 16 bases between them. This CDR3 is built from 13 residues. CDR1 is MNHEY and CDR2 is SVGEGT in the germline V gene. Written as DNA, the CDR3 is TGTGCCAGCAGTTACGGCGGCTTGCGGAATGAGTATTTT. Its protein product is CASSYGGLRNEYF.

The chain uses TRBV6-5 and TRBJ1-6; D remains unclear. Germline assignment: CDR1 MNHEY and CDR2 SVGAGI. V was pared by 4 bases and J by 8 bases, with 12 bases between. The CDR3 totals 14 residues. Written as DNA, the CDR3 is TGTGCCAGCAGTTCAGTCACGGCGGATTCACCCCTCCACTTT. It translates to CASSSVTADSPLHF.

J is TRBJ1-1 and V is TRBV5-1; 7 positions match TRBD1. The V gene end was trimmed by 2 bases and the J gene end by 4 bases; junction bases not matched to a gene: 5. The CDR3 extends over 14 amino acids. Germline V gene lookup returns CDR1 SGHRS and CDR2 YFSETQ. The CDR3 DNA reads TGCGCCAGCAGCTTTGGGGACAGATCCACTGAAGCTTTCTTT. Its protein is CASSFGDRSTEAFF.

The chain joins TRBV9 to TRBJ2-7, with TRBD2 as a possible D gene (5 bases). This CDR3 spans 15 amino acids. Germline-derived CDR1 and CDR2 are SGDLS and YYNGEE. V shed 0 bases and J shed 5 bases, with 15 bases lying between them. The CDR3 sequence: CASSVGPSRNNEQYF. The CDR3 coding sequence is TGTGCCAGCAGCGTAGGGCCTAGCCGCAACAACGAGCAGTACTTC.

The table lists this clone with a count of one. This CDR3 is CASSQVSGTGGIGGYTF. CDR3 coding DNA: TGCGCCAGCAGCCAAGTCTCCGGGACAGGGGGCATAGGCGGCTACACCTTC. This chain connects TRBV4-1 to TRBJ1-2; TRBD1 matches 12 bases. Per the germline V gene, CDR1 is MGHRA and CDR2 is YSYEKL. J lost 8 bases, V lost 1 base, and 11 bases had no gene match. This CDR3 has 17 amino acids.